This entry concerns a single T cell receptor (beta chain). Sequencing was performed with immunoSEQ multiplex PCR; in TCRdb, only in-frame clones are kept and a portion is missing. The sample holds hundreds of thousands of clones; 70% to 90% are singletons and the top ten take roughly 0.0086%. The data originate from a study of shared T cell receptors in the human thymus. Germline CDR1 reads SGDLS; CDR2 reads YYNGEE. CDR3 length: 17 residues. V was clipped by 3 bases and J by 0 bases; unmatched bases: 8. The same sample was also used in a study of human thymus T cells. From that study: Resected material from corrective heart surgery provided the thymus tissue analysed. Highly overlapping thymic repertoires among unrelated individuals were reported in related research.

V and J are TRBV9 and TRBJ2-1, with 8 bases lining up with TRBD2. Sample: thymocytes. This clonotype was sampled from a boy younger than two with a congenital heart defect. The CDR3 DNA reads as TGTGCCAGCAGCGGAAGCCCCGGGGGGGGCTCCTACAATGAGCAGTTCTTC. Its protein product is CASSGSPGGGSYNEQFF. Together with reference TRBV9 and TRBJ2-1, the CDR3 gives the full variable domain: DSGVTQTPKHLITATGQRVTLRCSPRSGDLSVYWYQQSLDQGLQFLIQYYNGEERAKGNILERFSAQQFPDLHSELNLSSLELGDSALYFCASSGSPGGGSYNEQFFGPGTRLTVL.